These 32 T cell receptor beta chains were all obtained from the same sample, sequenced in a study of CD8+ T cells in alopecia areata. The sample's treatment: oral pan-JAK inhibitor, 5-10 mg twice daily. cDNA reverse transcribed from extracted RNA served as the sequencing template. Method: immunoSEQ multiplex PCR; TCRdb's copy keeps in-frame clones and lacks some. The sample has under 200,000 clones, less than 70% seen once. The material sequenced was CD4+ T cells sorted from blood, taken at week 4, from a patient treated with tofacitinib. The receptors were sampled from a human donor with alopecia areata.

V and J are TRBV4-2 and TRBJ2-1; weak D call: TRBD2 (5 bases). V dropped 2 bases and J dropped 6 bases, with 11 bases sitting between them. Germline V gene sequence: CDR1 LGHNA, CDR2 YNFKEQ. The length of the CDR3 is 14 residues. The CDR3 bases are TGTGCCAGCAGCCAATCGGCTAGCATCAATGAGCAGTTCTTC. It specifies CASSQSASINEQFF.

This chain uses TRBV5-1 with TRBJ2-1; 10 positions match TRBD1. Germline lookup yields CDR1 SGHRS and CDR2 YFSETQ. The CDR3 covers 15 residues. With 2 bases clipped from V and 4 bases from J, the junction kept 3 bases outside the gene matches. The DNA for the CDR3 is TGCGCCAGCAGCTTCCGACAGGGGGCTTACAATGAGCAGTTCTTC. This translates into CASSFRQGAYNEQFF.

This chain uses TRBV6-5 with TRBJ1-5; a possible D gene is TRBD1 (5 bases). Germline loops: CDR1 MNHEY, CDR2 SVGAGI. The V end lost 8 bases, the J end lost 9 bases, and 11 bases lay between the germline ends. This CDR3 is built from 11 residues. The CDR3 spells CASGRGGPQHF. The CDR3 DNA reads TGTGCCAGCGGGAGGGGTGGGCCCCAGCATTTT.

The chain links TRBV6-6 to TRBJ2-3; 7 positions agree with TRBD1. Looked up from germline, CDR1 is MNHNY and CDR2 is SVGAGI (reference sequence). With V trimmed by 11 bases and J by 2 bases, 10 bases remained unmatched. CDR3 length equals 14 residues. This CDR3 reads CAGGRDSLTDTQYF. The DNA for the CDR3 is TGTGCCGGCGGTCGGGACAGTCTCACAGATACGCAGTATTTT.

The genes are TRBV29-1 and TRBJ2-1, with 12 positions matching TRBD2. This CDR3 region has 16 residues. Unmatched junction bases numbered 6, after V lost 6 bases and J lost 0 bases. Germline loops: CDR1 SQVTM, CDR2 ANQGSEA. In nucleotides, the CDR3 is TGCAGCGTGGTGACTAGCGGGGGAAGCTCCTACAATGAGCAGTTCTTC. Residues: CSVVTSGGSSYNEQFF.

As concerns this clone: Additional DNA sequences in this sample encode the identical CDR3. This chain links TRBV29-1 with TRBJ1-1; D unresolved. Germline assignment: CDR1 SQVTM and CDR2 ANQGSEA. Trimming cost V 5 bases and J 1 base, with 2 bases left between them. This CDR3 has 10 residues. Here the CDR3 reads CSVRNTEAFF. In nucleotides, the CDR3 is TGCAGCGTTCGGAACACTGAAGCTTTCTTT.

The chain joins TRBV19 to TRBJ2-1; no firm D call. CDR3 length equals 15 residues. V lost 8 bases and J 7 bases, leaving 21 bases between the germline ends. Germline loops: CDR1 LNHDA, CDR2 SQIVND (reference sequence). CDR3 residues: CASASSRQQRNEQFF. The CDR3 bases are TGTGCCAGTGCCTCCTCTCGGCAACAAAGGAATGAGCAGTTCTTC. Supplemented by reference TRBV19 and TRBJ2-1, the full variable domain reads DGGITQSPKYLFRKEGQNVTLSCEQNLNHDAMYWYRQDPGQGLRLIYYSQIVNDFQKGDIAEGYSVSREKKESFPLTVTSAQKNPTAFYLCASASSRQQRNEQFFGPGTRLTVL.

This clone was detected only a few times. The chain has TRBV9 and TRBJ1-1; D may be TRBD1 (5 bases). CDR3 length equals 14 residues. V was pared by 2 bases and J by 1 base, with 9 bases between. Germline V gives CDR1 SGDLS, CDR2 YYNGEE. In DNA form, the CDR3 reads TGTGCCAGCAGCGTCCAACAGGCGAACACTGAAGCTTTCTTT. Protein sequence: CASSVQQANTEAFF.

The chain combines TRBV29-1 with TRBJ1-2, with TRBD1 matching 9 bases. This CDR3 has 12 amino acids. The germline V gene has CDR1 SQVTM and CDR2 ANQGSEA. V lost 7 bases and J lost 2; bases outside the gene matches: 2. Here the CDR3 reads CSGTGGNYGYTF. Here the CDR3 DNA reads TGCAGCGGCACAGGGGGCAACTATGGCTACACCTTC. Looking up the rest from reference TRBV29-1 and TRBJ1-2 gives the full variable domain: SAVISQKPSRDICQRGTSLTIQCQVDSQVTMMFWYRQQPGQSLTLIATANQGSEATYESGFVIDKFPISRPNLTFSTLTVSNMSPEDSSIYLCSGTGGNYGYTFGSGTRLTVV.

V usage is TRBV30 and J usage is TRBJ1-2; TRBD1 matches 9 bases. V gave up 5 bases and J gave up 5 bases; unmatched junction bases: 12. The CDR3 sequence is 15 residues long. Germline V CDR1 and CDR2: GTSNPN, SVGIG (reference sequence). The CDR3 bases are TGTGCCTGGGGGACAGGGATTGGGGTCATTTATGGCTACACCTTC. It translates to CAWGTGIGVIYGYTF.

V usage is TRBV15 and J usage is TRBJ1-6, with unresolved D. Trimming took 1 base from V and 8 from J, leaving 12 bases between them. CDR1 and CDR2 from the germline V gene are LNHNV and YYDKDF (reference sequence). The CDR3 is 15 amino acids. CDR3 sequence (DNA): TGTGCCACCAGCAGAGCCCCCTCTAGGGATTCACCCCTCCACTTT. Translating gives CATSRAPSRDSPLHF.

This chain connects TRBV7-8 to TRBJ2-1; tentative D call: TRBD1 (6 bases). CDR3 size: 19 residues. V lost 4 bases, J lost 5 bases, and 27 bases lay in between. CDR1 is SGHVS and CDR2 is FQNEAQ in the germline V gene. CDR3 amino acids: CASSSHHRGWQGSHNEQFF. The CDR3 nucleotides are TGTGCCAGCAGCTCCCACCATCGGGGTTGGCAGGGGTCACACAATGAGCAGTTCTTC.

This chain connects TRBV27 to TRBJ2-3, with a tentative D call TRBD2 (5 bases). CDR1 is MNHEY and CDR2 is SMNVEV in the germline V gene (reference sequence). This CDR3 is built from 14 residues. V shed 2 bases and J shed 2 bases, with 8 bases lying between them. The CDR3 nucleotides are TGTGCCAGCAGTTTAGGACTGATCACAGATACGCAGTATTTT. It codes for CASSLGLITDTQYF.

This clone was observed once. The V call is TRBV27, the J call TRBJ2-2; TRBD2 might be the D (5 bases). The V gene lost 3 bases and the J gene lost 0 bases, with 8 bases spanning the gap. From germline, CDR1 is MNHEY and CDR2 SMNVEV (reference sequence). This CDR3 has 15 residues. The CDR3 loop reads CASSFGRANTGELFF. The CDR3 nucleotides read TGTGCCAGCAGTTTTGGGCGGGCGAACACCGGGGAGCTGTTTTTT.

The chain recombines TRBV7-6 with TRBJ1-2; 8 positions agree with TRBD1. J lost 7 bases, V lost 10 bases, and 11 bases had no gene match. The length of the CDR3 is 13 residues. Germline V gives CDR1 SGHVS, CDR2 FNYEAQ. The CDR3 DNA reads as TGTGCCATCAACTCCCCAGGGGGCGGTGGCTACACCTTC. Protein: CAINSPGGGGYTF.

This clone was counted a single time. The chain has TRBV7-9 and TRBJ2-1, with D possibly TRBD1 on 5 matching bases. CDR1 is SEHNR and CDR2 is FQNEAQ in the germline V gene (reference sequence). Between the trimmed V and J ends, which lost 5 bases and 0 bases, there was a span of 17 bases. This CDR3 is 17 amino acids long. The DNA of the CDR3 is TGTGCCAGCAGCCCCGAATTTGGAAGGGGCTCCTACAATGAGCAGTTCTTC. Its translation is CASSPEFGRGSYNEQFF.

This clone occurred a few times. The chain employs TRBV29-1 and TRBJ2-7; D may be TRBD1 (6 bases). The germline V and J ends were trimmed by 7 bases and 0 bases, with 10 bases remaining between them. CDR1 SQVTM and CDR2 ANQGSEA come from the germline V gene. CDR3 size: 12 residues. In nucleotides, the CDR3 is TGCAGCGCTACAGGGAGCTCCTACGAGCAGTACTTC. Translated, it gives CSATGSSYEQYF.

This clone showed up just once. V and J are TRBV5-6 and TRBJ2-4; 10 bases fit TRBD1. V lost 0 bases and J lost 5; bases outside the gene matches: 2. Germline lookup yields CDR1 SGHDT and CDR2 YYEEEE. CDR3 length: 15 amino acids. In nucleotides, the CDR3 is TGTGCCAGCAGCTTGGAGGGGACAGGGGAAAACATTCAGTACTTC. The encoded protein is CASSLEGTGENIQYF.

This clone was recorded only once. This rearrangement joins TRBV29-1 to TRBJ2-2, with D possibly TRBD2 on 5 matching bases. With 4 bases removed from V and 2 bases from J, the gap between germline ends came to 17 bases. The CDR3 has 16 amino acids. Per the germline V gene, CDR1 is SQVTM and CDR2 is ANQGSEA. CDR3 protein: CSVAPDGRGNTGELFF. Here the CDR3 DNA reads TGCAGCGTTGCCCCGGACGGCCGGGGAAACACCGGGGAGCTGTTTTTT.

This clone was seen more than once but under ten times. This chain connects TRBV10-3 to TRBJ1-6; the D gene is possibly TRBD1 (6 bases). The V gene lost 4 bases and the J gene lost 5 bases, with 18 bases spanning the gap. The CDR3 spans 17 residues. Germline V gene lookup returns CDR1 ENHRY and CDR2 SYGVKD. The CDR3 sequence is CAISGGSGGADNSPLHF. CDR3 coding DNA: TGTGCCATCAGTGGAGGGTCTGGGGGCGCCGATAATTCACCCCTCCACTTT.

The V call is TRBV25-1, the J call TRBJ1-2; the match to TRBD1 covers 8 bases. The V gene's germline CDR1 is MGHDK and CDR2 SYGVNS. The J segment lost 2 bases and the V segment lost 4 bases, leaving 6 bases of the junction unmatched. The CDR3 length is 15 residues. The CDR3 loop is CASSASGGKNYGYTF. The CDR3 DNA follows: TGTGCCAGCAGTGCCTCAGGGGGCAAGAACTATGGCTACACCTTC.

The chain carries TRBV9 and TRBJ2-3; D is uncertain. Germline values: CDR1 SGDLS, CDR2 YYNGEE. Trimming left V 4 bases short and J 2 bases short, with 11 bases between. The CDR3 covers 14 residues. CDR3 coding DNA: TGTGCCAGCAGCCCTAGGACCTACACAGATACGCAGTATTTT. Translated, it gives CASSPRTYTDTQYF.

The chain has TRBV7-6 and TRBJ2-5; 7 bases align to TRBD1. V shed 4 bases and J 2 bases; nucleotides not matched to a gene: 7. This CDR3 has 15 amino acids. CDR1 and CDR2 from the germline V gene are SGHVS and FNYEAQ. CDR3 residues: CASSSRQGNQETQYF. The DNA of the CDR3 is TGTGCCAGCAGCTCCCGACAGGGTAATCAAGAGACCCAGTACTTC.

This rearrangement joins TRBV29-1 to TRBJ2-5, with TRBD1 as a possible D gene (6 bases). Germline V CDR1 and CDR2: SQVTM, ANQGSEA. The ends were cut back, 3 bases at V and 1 base at J, with 9 bases in the middle. The CDR3 contains 13 residues. CDR3 protein: CSVEDSSQETQYF. CDR3 bases: TGCAGCGTTGAGGACAGTAGCCAAGAGACCCAGTACTTC.

The chain is built from TRBV28 and TRBJ2-5; D possibly corresponds to TRBD1 (5 bases). V was clipped by 5 bases and J by 3 bases, with 13 bases between them. Germline loops: CDR1 MDHEN, CDR2 SYDVKM. This CDR3 has 14 residues. CDR3 nucleotides: TGTGCCAGCAGTACCTGGACACGTAAAGAGACCCAGTACTTC. Residues: CASSTWTRKETQYF.

This sequence joins TRBV27 and TRBJ2-5; 9 positions agree with TRBD1. The germline CDR1 and CDR2 sequences are MNHEY and SMNVEV (reference sequence). Trimming at V came to 5 bases and at J to 4 bases, leaving 8 bases not matched to a gene. This CDR3 comprises 15 residues. The CDR3 here is CASSADRGWGETQYF. The CDR3 DNA sequence: TGTGCCAGCAGTGCCGACAGGGGGTGGGGAGAGACCCAGTACTTC.

This rearrangement joins TRBV7-2 to TRBJ2-1; D is uncertain. The V end lost 1 base, the J end lost 4 bases, and 14 bases lay between the germline ends. CDR1 and CDR2 (germline): SGHTA, FQGNSA. This CDR3 spans 16 amino acids. CDR3 sequence reads: CASSLVRQSKYNEQFF. DNA of the CDR3: TGTGCCAGCAGCTTAGTCAGGCAGTCGAAATACAATGAGCAGTTCTTC.

This chain uses TRBV29-1 with TRBJ2-5, with D uncertain. Germline CDR1 and CDR2: SQVTM and ANQGSEA. Trimming took 4 bases from V and 1 from J, leaving 4 bases between them. The CDR3 length is 11 residues. The CDR3 region is CSVGIQETQYF. The CDR3 DNA follows: TGCAGCGTTGGTATCCAAGAGACCCAGTACTTC.

CDR3 sequence reads: CAWSAGAVQEKLFF. DNA for the CDR3: TGTGCCTGGAGCGCGGGGGCAGTACAGGAAAAACTGTTTTTT. The genes are TRBV30 and TRBJ1-4; D might be TRBD1 (6 bases). Deletions cut 3 bases from V and 8 bases from J, with 16 bases between. The CDR3 is 14 residues long. From germline, CDR1 is GTSNPN and CDR2 SVGIG (reference sequence).

This clone showed up just once. The CDR3 nucleotides read TGTGCCAGCAGCTCAGTGGACGGCGGCTATGGCTACACCTTC. This sequence encodes CASSSVDGGYGYTF. The rearrangement uses TRBV9 and TRBJ1-2; D is unclear. V lost 4 bases to trimming and J lost 4 bases, with 14 bases between them. Germline V gives CDR1 SGDLS, CDR2 YYNGEE. The CDR3 spans 14 residues.

This chain joins TRBV5-6 and TRBJ2-5; 10 nucleotides line up with TRBD2. CDR3 length: 15 residues. Germline V lookup: CDR1 SGHDT, CDR2 YYEEEE. Trimming took 4 bases from V and 1 from J; bases not matched to a gene: 4. CDR3 residues: CASSRTSGVQETQYF. The DNA of the CDR3 is TGTGCCAGCAGCCGGACTAGCGGTGTCCAAGAGACCCAGTACTTC.

The genes are TRBV5-6 and TRBJ2-7; the D call may be TRBD1 or TRBD2 (5 bases each). The CDR3 runs to 15 residues. Germline-derived CDR1 and CDR2 are SGHDT and YYEEEE. Deletions cut 2 bases from V and 3 bases from J, with 15 bases between. The CDR3 nucleotides are TGTGCCAGCAGCTTAACCGGGACGCCAAGCTACGAGCAGTACTTC. Amino acids: CASSLTGTPSYEQYF.